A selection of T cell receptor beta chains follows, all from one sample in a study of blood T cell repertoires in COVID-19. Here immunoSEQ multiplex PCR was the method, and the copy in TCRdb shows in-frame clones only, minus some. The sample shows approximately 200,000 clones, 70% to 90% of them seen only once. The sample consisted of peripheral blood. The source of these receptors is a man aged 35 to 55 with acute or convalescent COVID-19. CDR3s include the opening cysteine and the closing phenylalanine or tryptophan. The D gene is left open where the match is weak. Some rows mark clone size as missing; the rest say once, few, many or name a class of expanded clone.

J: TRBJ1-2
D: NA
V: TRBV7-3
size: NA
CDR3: CASSFGPSHNTYGYTF
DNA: TGTGCCAGCAGCTTTGGACCTAGCCATAATACTTATGGCTACACCTTC

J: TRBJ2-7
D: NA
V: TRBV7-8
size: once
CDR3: CASSLVGDSISYEQYF
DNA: TGTGCCAGCAGCTTAGTAGGCGACTCCATCTCCTACGAGCAGTACTTC

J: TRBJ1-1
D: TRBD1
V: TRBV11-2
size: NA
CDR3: CASSTGVWGQGVEAFF
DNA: TGTGCCAGCAGCACCGGGGTTTGGGGACAGGGCGTTGAAGCTTTCTTT

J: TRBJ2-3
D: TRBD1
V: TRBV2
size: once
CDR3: CASNGQGPDTQYF
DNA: TGTGCCAGCAACGGACAGGGGCCAGATACGCAGTATTTT

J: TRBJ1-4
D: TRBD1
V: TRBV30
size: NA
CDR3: CAFATGANEKLFF
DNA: TGTGCCTTCGCGACAGGGGCTAATGAAAAACTGTTTTTT

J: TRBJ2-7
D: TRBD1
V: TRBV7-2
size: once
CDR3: CASSSRQGAYEQYF
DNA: TGTGCCAGCAGCTCGAGACAGGGGGCTTACGAGCAGTACTTC

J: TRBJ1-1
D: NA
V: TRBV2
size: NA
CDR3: CASSQNTEAFF
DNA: TGTGCCAGCAGCCAAAACACTGAAGCTTTCTTT

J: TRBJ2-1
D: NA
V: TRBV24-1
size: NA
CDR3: CATSDTAARLDDEQFF
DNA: TGTGCCACCAGTGACACGGCGGCGCGTTTGGATGATGAGCAGTTCTTC

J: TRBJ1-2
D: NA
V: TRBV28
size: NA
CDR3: CASSAGGQGGGYTF
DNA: TGTGCCAGCAGCGCCGGTGGGCAGGGCGGAGGCTACACCTTC

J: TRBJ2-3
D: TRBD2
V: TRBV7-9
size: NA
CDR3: CASSYLAASTDTQYF
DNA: TGTGCCAGCAGCTACCTAGCGGCTAGCACAGATACGCAGTATTTT

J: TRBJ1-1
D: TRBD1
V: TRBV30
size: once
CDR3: CAWSPGTGGSAFF
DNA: TGTGCCTGGAGTCCGGGGACAGGGGGTAGTGCTTTCTTT

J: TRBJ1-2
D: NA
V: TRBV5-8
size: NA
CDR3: CASSLAPGKYGYTF
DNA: TGTGCCAGCAGCTTGGCCCCAGGGAAGTATGGCTACACCTTC

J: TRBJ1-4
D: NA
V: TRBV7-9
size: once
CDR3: CASSSGSRQKRKLFF
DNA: TGTGCCAGCAGCTCGGGGTCTCGTCAGAAACGAAAACTGTTTTTT

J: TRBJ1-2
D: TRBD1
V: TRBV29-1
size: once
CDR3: CSVVQGGDGYTF
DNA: TGCAGCGTTGTGCAGGGGGGAGATGGCTACACCTTC

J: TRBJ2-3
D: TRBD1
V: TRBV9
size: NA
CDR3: CASSARTGEDTQYF
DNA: TGTGCCAGCAGCGCCAGAACAGGGGAAGATACGCAGTATTTT

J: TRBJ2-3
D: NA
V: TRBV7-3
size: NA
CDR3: CASSLTGGLDTQYF
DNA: TGTGCCAGCAGCTTAACGGGGGGGCTGGATACGCAGTATTTT

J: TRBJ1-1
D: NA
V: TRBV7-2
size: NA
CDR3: CASSSYRNTEAFF
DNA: TGTGCCAGCAGCTCGTACAGGAACACTGAAGCTTTCTTT

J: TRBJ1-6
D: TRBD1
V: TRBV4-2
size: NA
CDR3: CASSQGETGEHNSPLHF
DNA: TGTGCCAGCAGCCAAGGCGAGACAGGGGAACATAATTCACCCCTCCACTTT

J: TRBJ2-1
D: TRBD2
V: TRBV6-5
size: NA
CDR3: CASSRGGDEQFF
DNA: TGTGCCAGCAGCCGCGGGGGGGACGAGCAGTTCTTC

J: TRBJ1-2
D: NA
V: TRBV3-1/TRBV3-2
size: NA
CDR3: CASSQGREVYGYTF
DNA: TGTGCCAGCAGCCAAGGCAGAGAGGTCTATGGCTACACCTTC

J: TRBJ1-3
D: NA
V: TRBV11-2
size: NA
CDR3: CASSLNPGRENTIYF
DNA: TGTGCCAGCAGCTTAAACCCCGGGAGAGAAAACACCATATATTTT

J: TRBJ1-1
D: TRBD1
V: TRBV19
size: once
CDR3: CASSIGNRGILTEAFF
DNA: TGTGCCAGTAGTATAGGCAACAGGGGGATATTGACTGAAGCTTTCTTT

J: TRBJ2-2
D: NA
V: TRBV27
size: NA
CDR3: CASRDNEQGTTGELFF
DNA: TGTGCCAGCAGGGACAACGAACAGGGTACGACCGGGGAGCTGTTTTTT

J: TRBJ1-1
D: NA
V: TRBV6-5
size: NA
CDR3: CASSQVMSEKTEAFF
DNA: TGTGCCAGCAGCCAAGTAATGTCCGAGAAGACTGAAGCTTTCTTT

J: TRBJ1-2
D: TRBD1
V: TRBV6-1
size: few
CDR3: CASSDNWTGSYGYTF
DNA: TGTGCCAGCAGTGACAATTGGACAGGGAGCTATGGCTACACCTTC

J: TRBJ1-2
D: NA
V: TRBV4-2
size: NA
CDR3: CASSAGDSVLGGYTF
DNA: TGTGCCAGCAGCGCGGGGGACTCAGTTCTGGGTGGCTACACCTTC

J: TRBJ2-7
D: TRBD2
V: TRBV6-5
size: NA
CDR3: CASSSGKAGSYEQYF
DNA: TGTGCCAGCAGTTCCGGGAAAGCGGGGTCCTACGAGCAGTACTTC

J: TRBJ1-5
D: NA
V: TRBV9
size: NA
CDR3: CASSLGGGTQPQHF
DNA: TGTGCCAGCAGCCTTGGGGGGGGTACTCAGCCCCAGCATTTT

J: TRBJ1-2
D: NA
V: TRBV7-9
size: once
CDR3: CASSVDSDRNYGYTF
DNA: TGTGCCAGCAGCGTAGACTCCGACAGGAACTATGGCTACACCTTC

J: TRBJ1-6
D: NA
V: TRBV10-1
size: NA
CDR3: CASNSPGGVKSPLHF
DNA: TGCGCCAGCAACTCACCGGGGGGGGTCAAGTCACCCCTCCACTTT

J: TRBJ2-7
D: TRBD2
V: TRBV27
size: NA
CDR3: CASRTSGSSEQYF
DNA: TGTGCCAGCAGGACTAGCGGAAGTAGTGAGCAGTACTTC

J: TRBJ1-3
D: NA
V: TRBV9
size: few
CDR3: CASSPITSSGNTIYF
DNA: TGTGCCAGCAGCCCAATTACATCCTCTGGAAACACCATATATTTT